The rows below give T cell receptor beta chains drawn from one sample of a study of blood T cell repertoires in COVID-19. Repertoires were generated with immunoSEQ multiplex PCR, while TCRdb's copy carries only in-frame clones and drops some. The sample consists of approximately 180,000 clones, more than 75% of them appearing once. Sequencing used peripheral blood. These receptors were taken from a man aged 40-49 years with active or convalescent COVID-19. Each CDR3 is given with its conserved first and last residue. D genes are given only for firm matches.

TRBV27	TRBD1	TRBJ2-1	TGTGCCAGCAGTTCCTCCGGGACAGGGCACTTTGAGCAGTTCTTC	CASSSSGTGHFEQFF
TRBV7-8	.	TRBJ1-1	TGTGCCAGCAGCTTAGGAGGCAGGGACACTGAAGCTTTCTTT	CASSLGGRDTEAFF
TRBV6-1	.	TRBJ1-6	TGTGCCAGCAGTGAATACGGGGGTGCTAATTCACCCCTCCACTTT	CASSEYGGANSPLHF
TRBV28	TRBD1	TRBJ1-1	TGTGCCAGCAGTTTATCCTCCGGGACAGGGGTGGGTGAAGCTTTCTTT	CASSLSSGTGVGEAFF
TRBV5-4	TRBD2	TRBJ2-7	TGTGCCAGCAGCCCAGTGGGCGGGGGGGACCACGAGCAGTACTTC	CASSPVGGGDHEQYF
TRBV28	TRBD2	TRBJ2-1	TGTGCCAGCAGATCGGGAGGCAATGAGCAGTTCTTC	CASRSGGNEQFF
TRBV5-1	.	TRBJ1-3	TGCGCCAGCAGACTGTCCGTTACCGACTCTGGAAACACCATATATTTT	CASRLSVTDSGNTIYF
TRBV5-6	TRBD1	TRBJ1-5	TGTGCCAGCAGCTGGCACCTAGGGGGCAGGGATCAGCCCCAGCATTTT	CASSWHLGGRDQPQHF
TRBV30	.	TRBJ1-5	TGTGCCTGGAGGATAGCCTCGGGTAATCAGCCCCAGCATTTT	CAWRIASGNQPQHF
TRBV24-1	TRBD2	TRBJ2-3	TGTGCCACCAGTGCCCGGGGGGACCTGGGTGGTACGCAGTATTTT	CATSARGDLGGTQYF
TRBV29-1	.	TRBJ1-2	TGCAGCGTTGTAGAGCAGGGCACTAACTATGGCTACACCTTC	CSVVEQGTNYGYTF
TRBV24-1	.	TRBJ2-5	TGTGCCACCAGTGAGGTTGTTCAGGGGGGTAATAATGGGCAAGAGACCCAGTACTTC	CATSEVVQGGNNGQETQYF
TRBV30	.	TRBJ1-3	TGTGCCTGGAGTGTACGGTCACAGTACTCTGGAAACACCATATATTTT	CAWSVRSQYSGNTIYF